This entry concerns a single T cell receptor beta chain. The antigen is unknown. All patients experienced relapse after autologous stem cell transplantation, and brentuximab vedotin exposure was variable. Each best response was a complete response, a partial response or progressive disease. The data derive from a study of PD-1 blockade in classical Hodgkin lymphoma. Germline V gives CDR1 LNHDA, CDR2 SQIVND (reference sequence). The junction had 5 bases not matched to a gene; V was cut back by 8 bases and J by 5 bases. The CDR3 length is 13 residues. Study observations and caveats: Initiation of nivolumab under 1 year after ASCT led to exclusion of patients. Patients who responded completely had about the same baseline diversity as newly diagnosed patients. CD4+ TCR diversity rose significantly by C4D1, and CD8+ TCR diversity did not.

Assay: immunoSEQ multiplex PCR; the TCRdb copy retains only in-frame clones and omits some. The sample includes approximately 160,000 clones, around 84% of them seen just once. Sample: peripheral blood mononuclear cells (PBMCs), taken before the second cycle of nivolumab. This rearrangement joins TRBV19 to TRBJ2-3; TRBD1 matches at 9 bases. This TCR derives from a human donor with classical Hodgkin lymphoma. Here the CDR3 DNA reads TGTGCCAGTCGAGGACAGGGGCTAGATACGCAGTATTTT. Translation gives CASRGQGLDTQYF. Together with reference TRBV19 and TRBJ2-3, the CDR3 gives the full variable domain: DGGITQSPKYLFRKEGQNVTLSCEQNLNHDAMYWYRQDPGQGLRLIYYSQIVNDFQKGDIAEGYSVSREKKESFPLTVTSAQKNPTAFYLCASRGQGLDTQYFGPGTRLTVL.